The next 28 T cell receptor beta chains were all read from a single sample in a study of blood T cell repertoires in COVID-19. Data came from immunoSEQ multiplex PCR; TCRdb stores just in-frame clones and leaves some out. The table includes more than 400,000 clones, 70% to 90% detected once. Sequenced sample: peripheral blood. The receptors derive from a human donor in a cohort sampled during active COVID-19.

This chain links TRBV6-6 with TRBJ2-2; D is possibly TRBD1 (6 bases). V lost 2 bases to trimming and J lost 6 bases, with 13 bases between them. Per the germline V gene, CDR1 is MNHNY and CDR2 is SVGAGI (reference sequence). The CDR3 totals 15 residues. The CDR3 nucleotides read TGTGCCAGCAGTTACCCGTACAGGGAAGCCGGGGAGCTGTTTTTT. This gives the protein CASSYPYREAGELFF.

This chain uses TRBV11-2 with TRBJ2-1; 8 bases align to TRBD1. This CDR3 contains 16 residues. The V segment lost 5 bases and the J segment 3 bases; nucleotides outside the gene matches: 9. Germline CDR1 and CDR2: SGHAT and FQNNGV. The CDR3 nucleotides are TGTGCCAGCAGCGCGTATCAGGGGGCGTTCTACAATGAGCAGTTCTTC. It translates to CASSAYQGAFYNEQFF.

The chain is built from TRBV9 and TRBJ1-4, with 8 bases aligning to TRBD1. Germline CDR1 reads SGDLS; CDR2 reads YYNGEE. V gave up 2 bases and J gave up 2 bases; unmatched junction bases: 2. CDR3 length: 15 amino acids. The DNA of the CDR3 is TGTGCCAGCAGCGTCAGGGGGCTCACTAATGAAAAACTGTTTTTT. Translated, it gives CASSVRGLTNEKLFF.

This chain links TRBV11-3 with TRBJ2-5, with D maybe TRBD1 (6 bases). The CDR3 has 13 amino acids. The germline gives CDR1 SGHNT, CDR2 YENEEA. Between the trimmed V and J ends, which lost 5 bases and 7 bases, there was a span of 14 bases. The CDR3 is CASSELGGRTQYF. The CDR3 region has the DNA TGTGCCAGCAGCGAATTAGGGGGAAGGACCCAGTACTTC.

The chain is built from TRBV3-1 (or the pseudogene TRBV3-2) and TRBJ2-5, with TRBD2 matching over 11 bases. The V segment lost 0 bases and the J segment 6 bases; nucleotides outside the gene matches: 6. The CDR3 has 16 amino acids. Germline V gives CDR1 LGHDT, CDR2 YNNKEL (reference sequence). CDR3 bases: TGTGCCAGCAGCCAAGATACTAGCGGGAGTACGAAGACCCAGTACTTC. Amino acid sequence: CASSQDTSGSTKTQYF.

The chain joins TRBV10-3 to TRBJ2-1, with D perhaps matching TRBD2 (6 bases). CDR3 length: 13 amino acids. The germline gives CDR1 ENHRY, CDR2 SYGVKD. V lost 6 bases and J 5 bases, leaving 11 bases between the germline ends. CDR3 bases: TGTGCCATCAGGGGGGAGGAACACAATGAGCAGTTCTTC. Encoded protein: CAIRGEEHNEQFF.

The chain employs TRBV10-3 and TRBJ2-7; weak D call: TRBD2 (6 bases). V lost 4 bases and J 0 bases, leaving 13 bases between the germline ends. The V gene's germline CDR1 is ENHRY and CDR2 SYGVKD. The CDR3 has 15 residues. The CDR3 bases are TGTGCCATCAGTGGGTACGGGGGTTCCTCCTACGAGCAGTACTTC. Protein: CAISGYGGSSYEQYF.

The genes are TRBV10-3 and TRBJ1-1; no definite D call. V was trimmed by 4 bases and J by 5 bases, leaving 11 bases between them. The CDR3 is 13 residues long. Germline assignment: CDR1 ENHRY and CDR2 SYGVKD. The CDR3 loop is CAISGEGITEAFF. In DNA, the CDR3 is TGTGCCATCAGTGGGGAGGGTATAACTGAAGCTTTCTTT.

V gene TRBV7-9 combines with J gene TRBJ2-1; maybe TRBD1 (6 bases). V was cut by 3 bases and J by 5 bases, with 11 bases left in between. The CDR3 is 14 residues long. From germline, CDR1 is SEHNR and CDR2 FQNEAQ (reference sequence). The CDR3 sequence: CASSFYRDHNEQFF. In DNA form, the CDR3 reads TGTGCCAGCAGCTTCTACAGGGACCACAATGAGCAGTTCTTC.

The sample holds one count of this clone. The chain carries TRBV2 and TRBJ1-2; a possible D gene is TRBD1 (5 bases). Germline lookup yields CDR1 SNHLY and CDR2 FYNNEI. The V end lost 4 bases, the J end lost 4 bases, and 10 bases lay between the germline ends. There are 13 residues in the CDR3. The CDR3 coding sequence is TGTGCCAGCAGTGTCCGGCAGGGCTATGGCTACACCTTC. Amino acids: CASSVRQGYGYTF.

CDR3 protein: CASSSRTGVSQPQHF. The CDR3 nucleotides read TGTGCCAGCAGTTCCCGGACAGGGGTTAGTCAGCCCCAGCATTTT. The genes are TRBV6-2 or TRBV6-3 and TRBJ1-5, with 9 bases aligning to TRBD1. There are 15 residues in the CDR3. Germline CDR1 is MNHEY and CDR2 is SVGEGT. The trim removed 4 bases at V and 6 bases at J, leaving 7 bases unmatched.

This chain joins TRBV18 and TRBJ2-7; D is unclear. Germline V gives CDR1 KGHSH, CDR2 LQKENI. V was clipped by 0 bases and J by 7 bases, with 19 bases between them. This CDR3 contains 16 residues. The CDR3 coding sequence is TGTGCCAGCTCACCACCGCGAAGTATACAATCCGGGGAGCAGTACTTC. Residues: CASSPPRSIQSGEQYF.

The V call is TRBV10-3, the J call TRBJ1-1; D may be TRBD1 (6 bases). V was clipped by 2 bases and J by 0 bases, with 16 bases between them. This CDR3 region has 17 residues. CDR1 and CDR2 from the germline V gene are ENHRY and SYGVKD. The CDR3: CAISEPQHREMNTEAFF. CDR3 DNA sequence: TGTGCCATCAGTGAGCCCCAACACAGGGAAATGAACACTGAAGCTTTCTTT.

The chain uses TRBV27 and TRBJ2-7, with a tentative D call TRBD2 (6 bases). Trimming left V 2 bases short and J 3 bases short, with 8 bases between. The CDR3 covers 13 residues. Germline assignment: CDR1 MNHEY and CDR2 SMNVEV (reference sequence). The CDR3 loop is CASSLAGRYEQYF. The CDR3 DNA is TGTGCCAGCAGTTTAGCGGGGCGCTACGAGCAGTACTTC.

The chain combines TRBV4-1 with TRBJ2-3; possibly TRBD1 for D (5 bases). This CDR3 has 15 residues. The V and J ends lost 2 bases and 0 bases respectively, with 9 bases between them. Germline V gene lookup returns CDR1 MGHRA and CDR2 YSYEKL. CDR3 sequence reads: CASSQQGFSTDTQYF. DNA for the CDR3: TGCGCCAGCAGCCAACAGGGCTTCAGCACAGATACGCAGTATTTT.

This clone showed up just a few times. The chain's CDR3 is CASSRGGTYEQYF. The CDR3 DNA reads TGTGCCAGCAGCCGTGGCGGTACCTACGAGCAGTACTTC. The rearrangement uses TRBV3-1 (or the pseudogene TRBV3-2) and TRBJ2-7, with D hard to call. V lost 4 bases, J lost 2 bases, and 9 bases lay in between. This CDR3 comprises 13 residues. Germline CDR1 reads LGHDT; CDR2 reads YNNKEL (reference sequence).

This clone came up once. DNA of the CDR3: TGTGCCAGCGGGAGACTAGCGGGCCTCTCAGCCAAAAACATTCAGTACTTC. Translating gives CASGRLAGLSAKNIQYF. The rearrangement uses TRBV2 and TRBJ2-4; 10 bases map to TRBD2. V dropped 8 bases and J dropped 0; count of bases not matched to a gene: 10. The CDR3 is 17 amino acids. From germline, CDR1 is SNHLY and CDR2 FYNNEI.

The V gene is TRBV18, the J gene TRBJ1-5; possibly TRBD1 for D (5 bases). Germline CDR1 and CDR2: KGHSH and LQKENI. CDR3 length: 14 residues. The V and J ends lost 5 bases and 7 bases respectively, with 15 bases between them. The CDR3 region is CASSGVQGGQPQHF. In DNA form, the CDR3 reads TGTGCCAGCTCAGGCGTGCAGGGTGGGCAGCCCCAGCATTTT.

This chain joins TRBV7-3 and TRBJ2-3, with a weak D call TRBD2 (6 bases). Between the trimmed V and J ends, which lost 6 bases and 7 bases, there was a span of 14 bases. Germline values: CDR1 SGHTA, CDR2 FQGTGA. The CDR3 length is 13 residues. The CDR3 DNA sequence: TGTGCCAGCAGATCCGACGGGACTCATACGCAGTATTTT. This gives the protein CASRSDGTHTQYF.

This chain uses TRBV4-2 with TRBJ1-1; 7 nucleotides line up with TRBD1. Per germline, CDR1 LGHNA and CDR2 YNFKEQ. This CDR3 is built from 17 residues. V was clipped by 4 bases and J by 1 base; unmatched bases: 12. CDR3 bases: TGTGCCAGCAGCCTTACAGGGGACTGGCGAGGGAACACTGAAGCTTTCTTT. It specifies CASSLTGDWRGNTEAFF.

The V gene is TRBV18, the J gene TRBJ2-3; weak D call: TRBD1 (6 bases). Germline V gene lookup returns CDR1 KGHSH and CDR2 LQKENI. There are 16 residues in the CDR3. Trimming removed 1 base at V and 2 bases at J, with 13 bases between. CDR3 nucleotides: TGTGCCAGCTCACCACAGAGAACAGGGCCCACAGATACGCAGTATTTT. Translating it yields CASSPQRTGPTDTQYF.

This clone was recorded only once. This chain links TRBV9 with TRBJ2-2; 10 bases match TRBD2. The ends lost 3 bases at V and 4 bases at J; junction bases unmatched: 9. Germline V gives CDR1 SGDLS, CDR2 YYNGEE. This CDR3 has 17 residues. CDR3 in amino acids: CASSAPSGRALTGELFF. DNA of the CDR3: TGTGCCAGCAGCGCCCCCAGCGGGAGGGCCCTCACCGGGGAGCTGTTTTTT.

This chain links TRBV5-5 with TRBJ2-7, with unresolved D. V lost 1 base, J lost 2 bases, and 10 bases lay in between. Germline loops: CDR1 SGHKS, CDR2 YYEKEE (reference sequence). This CDR3 has 14 residues. The CDR3 DNA follows: TGTGCCAGCAGCTTGTACGGTTCTACCTACGAGCAGTACTTC. This encodes CASSLYGSTYEQYF.

J is TRBJ2-7 and V is TRBV19; no firm D call. The CDR3 length is 15 residues. The V gene lost 5 bases and the J gene lost 3 bases, with 17 bases spanning the gap. From germline, CDR1 is LNHDA and CDR2 SQIVND (reference sequence). The CDR3, as DNA: TGTGCCAGTAGTCGATCCGGAACAGTCGACTACGAGCAGTACTTC. Its translation is CASSRSGTVDYEQYF.

The sample holds one count of this clone. The J gene is TRBJ1-5, the V gene TRBV7-9, with D unresolved. The CDR3 is made up of 17 amino acids. Deletions cut 5 bases from V and 0 bases from J, with 17 bases between. Germline loops: CDR1 SEHNR, CDR2 FQNEAQ (reference sequence). In DNA form, the CDR3 reads TGTGCCAGCAGCCCCGGGCGGGGAGATTATAGCAATCAGCCCCAGCATTTT. Residues: CASSPGRGDYSNQPQHF. The variable domain in full, with the rest retrieved from reference TRBV7-9 and TRBJ1-5, is DTGVSQNPRHKITKRGQNVTFRCDPISEHNRLYWYRQTLGQGPEFLTYFQNEAQLEKSRLLSDRFSAERPKGSFSTLEIQRTEQGDSAMYLCASSPGRGDYSNQPQHFGDGTRLSIL.

The chain links TRBV29-1 to TRBJ2-5; TRBD1 agrees at 7 bases. Germline CDR1 SQVTM, CDR2 ANQGSEA. CDR3 length equals 14 residues. The J segment lost 2 bases and the V segment lost 6 bases, leaving 9 bases of the junction unmatched. The CDR3 DNA follows: TGCAGCGTCGTTCCATCGGACAGGCAAGAGACCCAGTACTTC. It is translated as CSVVPSDRQETQYF.

The rearrangement uses TRBV12-3 or TRBV12-4 and TRBJ2-5; D possibly corresponds to TRBD2 (5 bases). This CDR3 comprises 11 residues. Trimming pared 3 bases from V and 11 bases from J, leaving 10 bases between. The DNA of the CDR3 is TGTGCCAGCAGTTTGGGAGATTATCAGTACTTC. Encoded protein: CASSLGDYQYF.

The chain uses TRBV11-1 and TRBJ1-1; D possibly corresponds to TRBD1 (5 bases). CDR3 length: 14 amino acids. CDR1 and CDR2 (germline): SGHAT, FQDESV (reference sequence). V lost 6 bases to trimming and J lost 2 bases, with 13 bases between them. CDR3 in amino acids: CASRTGGGNTEAFF. The CDR3 nucleotides are TGTGCCAGCAGAACGGGGGGTGGAAACACTGAAGCTTTCTTT.